The clone carrying this TCR beta chain was detected a few times. The target antigen is unknown. The data were taken from a study of blood T cells in healthy people across ages. For the second PCR, which ran for about 7 to 11 cycles, a sample-barcoded 5' primer and a J-beta primer mix were used. A single record per CDR3 protein comes from TCRdb applying MiXCR to the 5' RACE reads. The sample comprises about 1.7 million distinct CDR3 sequences, under 30% of which are singletons, and roughly 8% rests with the top ten. There are 15 residues in the CDR3. V was pared by 2 bases and J by 5 bases, with 15 bases between. Germline CDR1 is MNHEY and CDR2 is SVGAGI. The study, taken as a whole, reports: CMV infection status of these donors was not known. In older individuals, TCR beta diversity per million T cells was lower, falling roughly linearly with age. PBMCs left unsorted prevented a conclusive naive versus antigen-experienced comparison.

Each sample yielded at least 6 million isolated PBMCs. The chain combines TRBV6-5 with TRBJ2-5, with D possibly called TRBD1 or TRBD2 (6 bases each). This TCR was recovered from a woman in her twenties or thirties in good health. Sequencing was carried out using blood. The chain's CDR3 is CASSYGGPGAETQYF. CDR3 sequence (DNA): TGTGCCAGCAGTTACGGGGGGCCAGGGGCGGAGACCCAGTACTTC.